Below, 19 T cell receptor beta chains from the same sample are listed, as sequenced in a study of blood T cell repertoires in COVID-19. Repertoires were generated with immunoSEQ multiplex PCR, while TCRdb's copy carries only in-frame clones and drops some. The sample lists 55,000 to 75,000 clones, over 60% occurring once. The sample was peripheral blood. Receptor source: a woman in her seventies with COVID-19, enrolled during active disease.

This clone was seen more than once but under ten times. The CDR3 DNA reads as TGTGCCATCAACGAACCAGGGGGAGCGTCCACTGAAGCTTTCTTT. This translates into CAINEPGGASTEAFF. The V gene is TRBV10-3, the J gene TRBJ1-1, with TRBD1 matching over 7 bases. This CDR3 has 15 amino acids. Germline V CDR1 and CDR2: ENHRY, SYGVKD. J gave up 4 bases and V 7 bases, and 12 bases lay outside the gene matches.

The chain links TRBV19 to TRBJ2-2; 7 positions agree with TRBD2. Germline V gene data show CDR1 as LNHDA and CDR2 as SQIVND (reference sequence). The CDR3 is 13 amino acids. This CDR3 reads CAAGDWGTGELFF. CDR3 bases: TGTGCGGCGGGGGATTGGGGCACCGGGGAGCTGTTTTTT.

This chain joins TRBV6-5 and TRBJ2-7, with a weak D call TRBD1 (5 bases). The V and J ends lost 7 bases and 3 bases respectively, with 16 bases between them. Germline values: CDR1 MNHEY, CDR2 SVGAGI. CDR3 length: 14 residues. The CDR3 region has the DNA TGTGCCAGCAAACTACTACAGGCCTTCTACGAGCAGTACGTC. Its translation: CASKLLQAFYEQYV.

This sequence joins TRBV29-1 and TRBJ2-7, with D possibly matching TRBD1 (6 bases). The germline V and J ends were trimmed by 4 bases and 5 bases, with 9 bases remaining between them. The CDR3 has 11 amino acids. In germline, CDR1 is SQVTM, CDR2 ANQGSEA. This chain's CDR3 is CSVGQGNEQYF. The CDR3 region has the DNA TGCAGCGTTGGGCAGGGGAACGAGCAGTACTTC.

This clone is a singleton in its sample. The chain has TRBV5-1 and TRBJ2-7; TRBD2 matches 10 bases. Losses at the gene ends were 4 bases for V and 1 base for J; bases not matched to a gene: 11. CDR1 is SGHRS and CDR2 is YFSETQ in the germline V gene. The CDR3 is 17 residues long. CDR3 region: CASSPLGGSGGSYEQYF. CDR3 sequence (DNA): TGCGCCAGCAGCCCCCTGGGGGGTAGCGGGGGGTCCTACGAGCAGTACTTC.

The rearrangement joins TRBV6-5 to TRBJ2-2, with TRBD2 matching 8 bases. Germline CDR1 and CDR2: MNHEY and SVGAGI. The CDR3 has 16 amino acids. The trim removed 2 bases at V and 7 bases at J, leaving 9 bases unmatched. The CDR3 protein is CASSYGVGRGGGELFF. The DNA of the CDR3 is TGTGCCAGCAGTTACGGAGTCGGGAGGGGAGGCGGGGAGCTGTTTTTT.

The rearrangement links TRBV4-2 to TRBJ2-6; tentatively, D is TRBD1 (6 bases). From germline, CDR1 is LGHNA and CDR2 YNFKEQ. The CDR3 runs to 15 residues. The germline V and J ends were trimmed by 3 bases and 2 bases, with 8 bases remaining between them. The DNA of the CDR3 is TGTGCCAGCAGCCAGGACAGTACTGGGGCCAACGTCCTGACTTTC. Protein sequence: CASSQDSTGANVLTF.

The rearrangement joins TRBV19 to TRBJ2-2; no clear D gene. The CDR3 spans 14 residues. Germline loops: CDR1 LNHDA, CDR2 SQIVND (reference sequence). Trimming removed 5 bases at V and 3 bases at J, with 10 bases between. The CDR3 sequence: CASSFDLYTGELFF. CDR3 nucleotide sequence: TGTGCCAGTAGTTTCGACTTGTACACCGGGGAGCTGTTTTTT.

This rearrangement joins TRBV4-3 to TRBJ1-1, with D unresolved. The V gene's germline CDR1 is LGHNA and CDR2 YSLEER. The V end lost 0 bases, the J end lost 3 bases, and 5 bases lay between the germline ends. The CDR3 length is 13 residues. The CDR3 nucleotides are TGCGCCAGCAGCCAAGATCCAGACACTGAAGCTTTCTTT. Amino acid sequence: CASSQDPDTEAFF.

The gene calls are TRBV4-2 and TRBJ2-3, with 8 bases fitting TRBD2. Germline assignment: CDR1 LGHNA and CDR2 YNFKEQ. V gave up 8 bases and J gave up 4 bases; unmatched junction bases: 11. The CDR3 runs to 15 residues. The DNA for the CDR3 is TGTGCCAGCCGAGGGGGTAGCGGGATCGCAGATACGCAGTATTTT. This codes for CASRGGSGIADTQYF.

The V gene is TRBV15, the J gene TRBJ2-1; D ambiguous. CDR3 length: 12 residues. Germline assignment: CDR1 LNHNV and CDR2 YYDKDF (reference sequence). V was clipped by 0 bases and J by 15 bases, with 12 bases between them. The CDR3 sequence: CATSRDQQILFF. The CDR3 nucleotides are TGTGCCACCAGCAGAGATCAACAGATACTGTTCTTC.

The chain couples TRBV13 to TRBJ1-2; D uncertain. The CDR3 contains 14 residues. Germline lookup yields CDR1 PRHDT and CDR2 FYEKMQ (reference sequence). V gave up 2 bases and J gave up 5 bases, with 12 bases separating them. The CDR3 DNA reads TGTGCCAGCAGCTTAACCGGGGTTAGTTATGGCTACACCTTC. It translates to CASSLTGVSYGYTF.

This chain joins TRBV10-3 and TRBJ2-6; D is perhaps TRBD2 (5 bases). This CDR3 spans 16 amino acids. Trimming removed 2 bases from V and 1 base from J, with 9 bases in between. Germline lookup yields CDR1 ENHRY and CDR2 SYGVKD. This CDR3 reads CAISEEGTSGANVLTF. Written as DNA, the CDR3 is TGTGCCATCAGTGAGGAGGGAACTTCTGGGGCCAACGTCCTGACTTTC.

The chain recombines TRBV5-1 with TRBJ2-2, with 7 bases lining up with TRBD2. The CDR3 is made up of 15 amino acids. Germline-derived CDR1 and CDR2 are SGHRS and YFSETQ. V was pared by 1 base and J by 0 bases, with 0 bases of the junction left unmatched. The CDR3 DNA reads as TGCGCCAGCAGCTTGACTAGCGCGAACACCGGGGAGCTGTTTTTT. Translation gives CASSLTSANTGELFF.

The chain uses TRBV19 and TRBJ1-4; D may be TRBD1 (5 bases). The CDR3 consists of 14 residues. Per the germline V gene, CDR1 is LNHDA and CDR2 is SQIVND (reference sequence). V was shortened by 2 bases and J by 7 bases, with 11 bases between the two germline ends. In DNA form, the CDR3 reads TGTGCCAGTAGTATACAGGGTGGTGGTGAAAAACTGTTTTTT. Translation gives CASSIQGGGEKLFF.

The chain has TRBV7-3 and TRBJ2-5; D perhaps matches TRBD2 (6 bases). Between the trimmed V and J ends, which lost 3 bases and 1 base, there was a span of 12 bases. CDR1 is SGHTA, CDR2 FQGTGA, per germline. The CDR3 loop spans 15 amino acids. For the CDR3, the DNA is TGTGCCAGCAGCTTTTCAGGGACTCCCCAAGAGACCCAGTACTTC. It is translated as CASSFSGTPQETQYF.

The chain employs TRBV10-3 and TRBJ2-7; 9 nucleotides agree with TRBD1. Germline assignment: CDR1 ENHRY and CDR2 SYGVKD. The CDR3 contains 14 residues. V lost 10 bases and J lost 4; bases outside the gene matches: 11. Here the CDR3 reads CATRDRDAGYEQYF. CDR3 DNA: TGTGCCACCCGGGACAGGGATGCCGGATACGAGCAGTACTTC.

CDR3 residues: CASTKLRSGANVLTF. CDR3 sequence (DNA): TGTGCCAGCACAAAATTGCGATCTGGGGCCAACGTCCTGACTTTC. The rearrangement uses TRBV11-3 and TRBJ2-6; D unresolved. Germline V gives CDR1 SGHNT, CDR2 YENEEA. Deletions cut 7 bases from V and 1 base from J, with 11 bases between. This CDR3 is 15 amino acids long.

J is TRBJ2-2 and V is TRBV11-2, with 10 bases identical to TRBD2. CDR1 SGHAT and CDR2 FQNNGV come from the germline V gene. Losses at the gene ends were 6 bases for V and 1 base for J; bases not matched to a gene: 11. This CDR3 spans 18 amino acids. The CDR3 nucleotides are TGTGCCAGCAGAACCTTGTCGAGACTAGCGGGGAACACCGGGGAGCTGTTTTTT. Its protein product is CASRTLSRLAGNTGELFF. Looking up the rest from reference TRBV11-2 and TRBJ2-2 gives the full variable domain: EAGVAQSPRYKIIEKRQSVAFWCNPISGHATLYWYQQILGQGPKLLIQFQNNGVVDDSQLPKDRFSAERLKGVDSTLKIQPAKLEDSAVYLCASRTLSRLAGNTGELFFGEGSRLTVL.